What follows are 18 T cell receptor beta chains derived from one specimen sequenced in a study of cytotoxic CD8 clonotypes in ibrutinib-treated CLL. Data came from immunoSEQ multiplex PCR; TCRdb stores just in-frame clones and leaves some out. The sample comprises 300,000 to 350,000 clones, about 77% of which are singletons, and under 8.5% rests with the top ten. The specimen was PBMCs, collected before ibrutinib treatment. The receptors here all came from a human donor with chronic lymphocytic leukemia.

This clone showed up just once. The V gene is TRBV29-1, the J gene TRBJ2-7; 7 bases line up with TRBD2. Germline CDR1 is SQVTM and CDR2 is ANQGSEA. The CDR3 runs to 11 residues. V lost 5 bases, J lost 3 bases, and 1 base stayed unmatched. This chain's CDR3 is CSVSGNYEQYF. For the CDR3, the DNA is TGCAGCGTTAGCGGGAACTACGAGCAGTACTTC.

This rearrangement joins TRBV19 to TRBJ2-6, with 8 positions matching TRBD1. Trimming removed 4 bases from V and 2 bases from J; junction bases left unmatched: 10. Looked up from germline, CDR1 is LNHDA and CDR2 is SQIVND (reference sequence). The CDR3 is 18 residues long. The CDR3 is CASSRWFRGQAGANVLTF. The CDR3 DNA reads TGTGCCAGTAGTAGGTGGTTCAGGGGGCAAGCTGGGGCCAACGTCCTGACTTTC.

The CDR3 sequence: CASSAGPGYGYTF. In DNA form, the CDR3 reads TGTGCCAGCAGTGCGGGACCCGGCTATGGCTACACCTTC. The V call is TRBV28, the J call TRBJ1-2, with D possibly TRBD1 on 5 matching bases. Germline V gene sequence: CDR1 MDHEN, CDR2 SYDVKM. There are 13 residues in the CDR3. V dropped 5 bases and J dropped 4 bases, with 11 bases sitting between them.

The chain has TRBV5-5 and TRBJ2-1; no firm D call. CDR3 length: 11 residues. The germline gives CDR1 SGHKS, CDR2 YYEKEE (reference sequence). V lost 4 bases to trimming and J lost 4 bases, with 3 bases between them. Here the CDR3 reads CASSTYNEQFF. CDR3 coding DNA: TGTGCCAGCAGCACGTACAATGAGCAGTTCTTC.

V and J are TRBV6-1 and TRBJ2-3, with 8 positions matching TRBD2. The CDR3 contains 14 residues. In germline, CDR1 is MNHNS, CDR2 SASEGT. J was trimmed by 1 base and V by 6 bases; bases with no gene match: 3. CDR3 nucleotides: TGTGCCAGCAGAACTAGCGGCCGCACAGATACGCAGTATTTT. Translating it yields CASRTSGRTDTQYF.

The table lists this clone with a count of one. The chain recombines TRBV5-1 with TRBJ2-5; 7 bases are shared with TRBD1. CDR3 length: 15 residues. Germline trimming cut 0 bases from V and 5 bases from J; bases unmatched to any gene: 7. The V gene's germline CDR1 is SGHRS and CDR2 YFSETQ. This chain's CDR3 is CASSLAGTDGETQYF. Here the CDR3 DNA reads TGCGCCAGCAGCTTGGCTGGGACAGACGGGGAGACCCAGTACTTC.

The J gene is TRBJ2-7, the V gene TRBV11-3, with 7 bases fitting TRBD2. The V and J ends lost 4 bases and 5 bases, in that order; junction bases with no gene match: 8. The CDR3 sequence is 14 residues long. Germline assignment: CDR1 SGHNT and CDR2 YENEEA. CDR3 DNA sequence: TGTGCCAGCAGCTCGGGACTATCTAACCACGAGCAGTACTTC. Protein: CASSSGLSNHEQYF.

The chain employs TRBV30 and TRBJ1-4, with a weak D call TRBD1 (5 bases). Germline CDR1 reads GTSNPN; CDR2 reads SVGIG (reference sequence). This CDR3 has 14 amino acids. Trimming took off 3 bases at V and 7 bases at J, with 15 bases between the two ends. The CDR3 spells CAWRSEGVGEKLFF. Here the CDR3 DNA reads TGTGCCTGGAGATCGGAAGGGGTTGGTGAAAAACTGTTTTTT.

This chain links TRBV30 with TRBJ2-5; D possibly corresponds to TRBD1 (6 bases). The CDR3 length is 12 residues. Germline CDR1 and CDR2: GTSNPN and SVGIG (reference sequence). DNA of the CDR3: TGTGCTCTAGGACAGATGAGAGAGACCCAGTACTTC. This codes for CALGQMRETQYF.

The V and J genes are TRBV27 and TRBJ1-2; TRBD1 might be the D (5 bases). V shed 5 bases and J shed 4 bases, with 14 bases lying between them. CDR3 length: 14 residues. Germline V gives CDR1 MNHEY, CDR2 SMNVEV (reference sequence). CDR3 DNA: TGTGCCAGCAGTCCACAGGATAGAATCTATGGCTACACCTTC. As protein: CASSPQDRIYGYTF.

With regard to this clone: The sample contains more than one DNA sequence encoding this CDR3. The J gene is TRBJ2-7, the V gene TRBV5-1, with 8 bases fitting TRBD2. CDR3 size: 14 residues. Germline CDR1 and CDR2: SGHRS and YFSETQ. Losses at the gene ends were 0 bases for V and 1 base for J; bases not matched to a gene: 0. CDR3 sequence: CASSLGLASYEQYF. The CDR3 nucleotides read TGCGCCAGCAGCTTGGGACTAGCGTCCTACGAGCAGTACTTC.

The chain joins TRBV15 to TRBJ2-2, with D maybe TRBD1 (6 bases). V shed 1 base and J shed 3 bases, with 12 bases lying between them. Per the germline V gene, CDR1 is LNHNV and CDR2 is YYDKDF (reference sequence). The CDR3 has 16 amino acids. The CDR3 spells CATSRGKYRDTGELFF. CDR3 sequence (DNA): TGTGCCACCAGCAGAGGGAAATACAGGGACACCGGGGAGCTGTTTTTT. Variable domain in full (rest from reference TRBV15 and TRBJ2-2): DAMVIQNPRYQVTQFGKPVTLSCSQTLNHNVMYWYQQKSSQAPKLLFHYYDKDFNNEADTPDNFQSRRPNTSFCFLDIRSPGLGDTAMYLCATSRGKYRDTGELFFGEGSRLTVL.

The chain couples TRBV5-1 to TRBJ2-7; 7 bases line up with TRBD2. Per the germline V gene, CDR1 is SGHRS and CDR2 is YFSETQ. The trim removed 0 bases at V and 4 bases at J, leaving 7 bases unmatched. The CDR3 sequence is 15 residues long. The DNA for the CDR3 is TGCGCCAGCAGCTTGGTGTGGGAGGGAGATTACGAGCAGTACTTC. Protein: CASSLVWEGDYEQYF.

The sample holds one count of this clone. The chain uses TRBV18 and TRBJ1-2; 10 bases match TRBD1. V dropped 3 bases and J dropped 12; count of bases not matched to a gene: 7. The CDR3 is made up of 13 amino acids. The V gene's germline CDR1 is KGHSH and CDR2 LQKENI. CDR3 sequence: CASSPTTGQGDTF. CDR3 DNA sequence: TGTGCCAGCTCACCGACAACAGGACAGGGGGACACCTTC.

The rearrangement links TRBV5-6 to TRBJ1-2, with 10 nucleotides matching TRBD1. V trimming: 4 bases; J trimming: 7 bases; junction bases outside the gene matches: 4. This CDR3 is built from 13 residues. From germline, CDR1 is SGHDT and CDR2 YYEEEE. CDR3 amino acids: CASSTGTGAGYTF. Written as DNA, the CDR3 is TGTGCCAGCAGCACGGGGACAGGGGCTGGCTACACCTTC. The variable domain in full, completed from reference TRBV5-6 and TRBJ1-2, reads DAGVTQSPTHLIKTRGQQVTLRCSPKSGHDTVSWYQQALGQGPQFIFQYYEEEERQRGNFPDRFSGHQFPNYSSELNVNALLLGDSALYLCASSTGTGAGYTFGSGTRLTVV.

This clone was found many times. This sequence joins TRBV4-2 and TRBJ2-5; the match to TRBD2 covers 7 bases. The V segment lost 2 bases and the J segment 4 bases; nucleotides outside the gene matches: 16. The CDR3 extends over 18 amino acids. Germline loops: CDR1 LGHNA, CDR2 YNFKEQ. CDR3 region: CASSQPISREGSRETQYF. The CDR3 DNA is TGTGCCAGCAGCCAACCCATCTCTAGGGAGGGCTCTCGAGAGACCCAGTACTTC.

The CDR3 region is CASSVGAVSGNTIYF. In DNA form, the CDR3 reads TGTGCCAGCAGCGTGGGTGCCGTCTCTGGAAACACCATATATTTT. The rearrangement links TRBV7-6 to TRBJ1-3; D gene unclear. Trimming stripped 5 bases from V and 0 bases from J, with 11 bases between. The CDR3 is 15 amino acids. Germline V gene data show CDR1 as SGHVS and CDR2 as FNYEAQ.

In its sample, this clone was seen once. The chain couples TRBV5-1 to TRBJ1-1, with D uncertain. V was shortened by 1 base and J by 1 base, with 2 bases between the two germline ends. This CDR3 is built from 12 residues. CDR1 and CDR2 (germline): SGHRS, YFSETQ. The DNA of the CDR3 is TGCGCCAGCAGCTTGCGGAACACTGAAGCTTTCTTT. As protein: CASSLRNTEAFF.